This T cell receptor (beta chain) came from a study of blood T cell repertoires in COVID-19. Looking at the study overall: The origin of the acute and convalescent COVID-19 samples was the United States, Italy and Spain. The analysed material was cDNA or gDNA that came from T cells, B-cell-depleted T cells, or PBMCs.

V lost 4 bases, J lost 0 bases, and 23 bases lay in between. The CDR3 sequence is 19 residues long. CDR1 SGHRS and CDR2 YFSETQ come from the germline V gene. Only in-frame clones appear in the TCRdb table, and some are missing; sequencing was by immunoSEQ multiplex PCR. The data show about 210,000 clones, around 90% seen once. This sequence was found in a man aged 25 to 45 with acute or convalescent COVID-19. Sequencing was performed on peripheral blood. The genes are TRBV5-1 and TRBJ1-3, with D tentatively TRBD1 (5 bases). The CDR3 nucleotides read TGCGCCAGCAGCATACCGGTGGGCAGGGCGACTGCCTCTGGAAACACCATATATTTT. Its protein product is CASSIPVGRATASGNTIYF.